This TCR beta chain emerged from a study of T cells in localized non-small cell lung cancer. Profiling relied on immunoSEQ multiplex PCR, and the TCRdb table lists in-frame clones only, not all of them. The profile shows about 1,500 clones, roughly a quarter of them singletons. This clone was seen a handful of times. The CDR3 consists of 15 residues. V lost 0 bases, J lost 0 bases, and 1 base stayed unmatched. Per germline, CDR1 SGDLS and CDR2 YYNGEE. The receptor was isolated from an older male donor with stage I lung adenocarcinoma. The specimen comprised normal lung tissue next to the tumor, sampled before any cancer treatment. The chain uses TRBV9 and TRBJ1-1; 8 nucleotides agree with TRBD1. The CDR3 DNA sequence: TGTGCCAGCAGCGTAGAGGACAGGGTGAACACTGAAGCTTTCTTT. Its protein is CASSVEDRVNTEAFF. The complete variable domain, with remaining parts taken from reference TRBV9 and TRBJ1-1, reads DSGVTQTPKHLITATGQRVTLRCSPRSGDLSVYWYQQSLDQGLQFLIQYYNGEERAKGNILERFSAQQFPDLHSELNLSSLELGDSALYFCASSVEDRVNTEAFFGQGTRLTVV.